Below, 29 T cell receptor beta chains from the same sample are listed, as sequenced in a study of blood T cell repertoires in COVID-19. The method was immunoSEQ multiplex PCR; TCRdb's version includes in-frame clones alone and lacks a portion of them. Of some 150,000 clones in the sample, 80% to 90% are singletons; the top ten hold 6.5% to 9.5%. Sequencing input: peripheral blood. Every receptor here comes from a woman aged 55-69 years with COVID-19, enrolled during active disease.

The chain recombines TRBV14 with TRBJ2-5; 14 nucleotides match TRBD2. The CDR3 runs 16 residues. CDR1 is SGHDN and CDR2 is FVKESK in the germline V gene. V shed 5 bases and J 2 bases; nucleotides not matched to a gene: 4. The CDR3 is CASSIRTSGGQETQYF. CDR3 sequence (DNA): TGTGCCAGCAGCATCCGGACTAGCGGGGGGCAAGAGACCCAGTACTTC.

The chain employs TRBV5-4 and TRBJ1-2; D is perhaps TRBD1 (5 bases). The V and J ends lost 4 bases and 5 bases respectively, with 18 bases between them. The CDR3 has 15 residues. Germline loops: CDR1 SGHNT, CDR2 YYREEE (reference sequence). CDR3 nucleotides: TGTGCCAGCAGCAAACAGGTGGATGAGGAATATGGCTACACCTTC. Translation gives CASSKQVDEEYGYTF.

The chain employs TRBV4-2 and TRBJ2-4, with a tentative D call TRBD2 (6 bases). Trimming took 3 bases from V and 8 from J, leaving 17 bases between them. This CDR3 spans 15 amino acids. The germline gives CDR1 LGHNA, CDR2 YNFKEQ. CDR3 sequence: CASSHERDLGDIQYF. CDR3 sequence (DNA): TGTGCCAGCAGCCACGAACGGGACTTGGGGGACATTCAGTACTTC.

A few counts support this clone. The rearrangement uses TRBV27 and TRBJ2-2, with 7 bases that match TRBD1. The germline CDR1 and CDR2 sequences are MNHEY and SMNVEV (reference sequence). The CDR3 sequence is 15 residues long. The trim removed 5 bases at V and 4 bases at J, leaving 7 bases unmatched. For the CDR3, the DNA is TGTGCCAGCAGTGTAACAGGGGTGGGCACCGGGGAGCTGTTTTTT. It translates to CASSVTGVGTGELFF.

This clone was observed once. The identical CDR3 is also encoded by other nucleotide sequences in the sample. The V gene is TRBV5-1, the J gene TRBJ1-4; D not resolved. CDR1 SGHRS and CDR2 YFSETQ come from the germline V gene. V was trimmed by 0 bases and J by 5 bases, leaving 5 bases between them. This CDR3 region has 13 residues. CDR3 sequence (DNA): TGCGCCAGCAGCTTGGGACTGAATGAAAAACTGTTTTTT. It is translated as CASSLGLNEKLFF.

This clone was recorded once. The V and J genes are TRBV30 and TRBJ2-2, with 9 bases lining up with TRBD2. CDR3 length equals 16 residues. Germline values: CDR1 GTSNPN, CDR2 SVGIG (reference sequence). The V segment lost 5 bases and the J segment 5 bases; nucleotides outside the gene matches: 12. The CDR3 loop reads CAWLGRGGAVTGELFF. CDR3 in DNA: TGTGCCTGGTTGGGGCGCGGGGGGGCCGTTACCGGGGAGCTGTTTTTT. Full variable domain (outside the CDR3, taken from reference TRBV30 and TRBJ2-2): SQTIHQWPATLVQPVGSPLSLECTVEGTSNPNLYWYRQAAGRGLQLLFYSVGIGQISSEVPQNLSASRPQDRQFILSSKKLLLSDSGFYLCAWLGRGGAVTGELFFGEGSRLTVL.

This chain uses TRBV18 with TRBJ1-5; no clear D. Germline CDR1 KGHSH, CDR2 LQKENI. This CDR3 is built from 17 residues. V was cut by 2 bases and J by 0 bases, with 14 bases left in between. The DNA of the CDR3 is TGTGCCAGCTCACCAGAGGGTCAACTCTTTAGCAATCAGCCCCAGCATTTT. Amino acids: CASSPEGQLFSNQPQHF.

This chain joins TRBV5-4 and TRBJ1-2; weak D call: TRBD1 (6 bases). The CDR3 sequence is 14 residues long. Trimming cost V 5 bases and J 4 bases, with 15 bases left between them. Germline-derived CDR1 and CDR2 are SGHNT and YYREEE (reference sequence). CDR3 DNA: TGTGCCAGCAGTCCTGAACAGGGTTCCTATGGCTACACCTTC. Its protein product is CASSPEQGSYGYTF.

The CDR3 DNA is TGTGCCTCTCAGGGTTTGGAAGAGACCCAGTACTTC. It yields the protein CASQGLEETQYF. This chain links TRBV10-3 with TRBJ2-5, with D perhaps matching TRBD1 (5 bases). CDR1 and CDR2 from the germline V gene are ENHRY and SYGVKD. Trimming shortened V by 11 bases and J by 3 bases, and 13 bases separated the two germline ends. CDR3 size: 12 residues.

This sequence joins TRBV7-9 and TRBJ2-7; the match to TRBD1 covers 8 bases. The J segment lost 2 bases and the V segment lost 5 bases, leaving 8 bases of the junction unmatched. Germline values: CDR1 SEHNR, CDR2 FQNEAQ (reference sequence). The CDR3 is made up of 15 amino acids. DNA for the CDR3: TGTGCCAGCAGCCAACAGGACAGGGCGACCTACGAGCAGTACTTC. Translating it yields CASSQQDRATYEQYF.

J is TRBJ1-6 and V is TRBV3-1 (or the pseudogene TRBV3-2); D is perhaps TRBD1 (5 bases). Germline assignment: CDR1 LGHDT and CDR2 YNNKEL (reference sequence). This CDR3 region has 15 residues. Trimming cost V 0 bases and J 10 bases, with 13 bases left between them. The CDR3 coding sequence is TGTGCCAGCAGCCAAGAGCAAGGACGGGGGTCACCCCTCCACTTT. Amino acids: CASSQEQGRGSPLHF.

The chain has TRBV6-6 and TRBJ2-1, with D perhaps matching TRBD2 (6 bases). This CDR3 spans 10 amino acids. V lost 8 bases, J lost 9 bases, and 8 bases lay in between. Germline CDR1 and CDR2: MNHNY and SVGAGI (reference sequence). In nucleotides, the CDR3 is TGTGCCAGCCAGGGAGGTGAGCAGTTCTTC. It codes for CASQGGEQFF.

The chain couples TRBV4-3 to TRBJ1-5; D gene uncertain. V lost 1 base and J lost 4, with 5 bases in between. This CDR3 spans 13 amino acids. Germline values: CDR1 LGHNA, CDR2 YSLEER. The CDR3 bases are TGCGCCAGCAGCCAAGGGGAGAATCAGCCCCAGCATTTT. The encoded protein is CASSQGENQPQHF.

The CDR3, as DNA: TGTGCCAGCAGTTCTCGGGCGGGGGGGCAAGAGACCCAGTACTTC. Encoded protein: CASSSRAGGQETQYF. The chain joins TRBV6-5 to TRBJ2-5; 9 bases are a match to TRBD2. This CDR3 spans 15 amino acids. Trimming cost V 4 bases and J 2 bases; bases outside gene matches: 5. Looked up from germline, CDR1 is MNHEY and CDR2 is SVGAGI.

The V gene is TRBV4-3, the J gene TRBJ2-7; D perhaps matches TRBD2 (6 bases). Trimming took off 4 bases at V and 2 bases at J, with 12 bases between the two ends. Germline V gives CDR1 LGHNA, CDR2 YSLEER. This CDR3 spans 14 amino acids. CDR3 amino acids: CASSPRRGPYEQYF. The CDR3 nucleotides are TGCGCCAGCAGCCCTCGGAGGGGCCCCTACGAGCAGTACTTC.

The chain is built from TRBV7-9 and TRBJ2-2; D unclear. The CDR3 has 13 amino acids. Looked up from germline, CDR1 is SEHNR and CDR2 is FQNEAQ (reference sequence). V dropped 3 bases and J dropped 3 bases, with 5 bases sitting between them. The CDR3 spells CASSLSYTGELFF. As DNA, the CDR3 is TGTGCCAGCAGCTTGTCCTACACCGGGGAGCTGTTTTTT.

The CDR3 spells CASSRTTSRETQYF. CDR3 in DNA: TGTGCCAGCTCACGAACGACTAGCCGGGAGACCCAGTACTTC. This rearrangement joins TRBV18 to TRBJ2-5; the match to TRBD2 covers 7 bases. Germline values: CDR1 KGHSH, CDR2 LQKENI. The V gene end was trimmed by 4 bases and the J gene end by 5 bases; junction bases not matched to a gene: 7. This CDR3 comprises 14 residues.

The CDR3 bases are TGTGCCAGCTCACCCCTCGGGGGTGGAGGCTACACCTTC. It codes for CASSPLGGGGYTF. The genes are TRBV18 and TRBJ1-2, with D maybe TRBD1 (5 bases). This CDR3 contains 13 residues. Germline CDR1 is KGHSH and CDR2 is LQKENI. Trimming cost V 3 bases and J 8 bases, with 13 bases left between them.

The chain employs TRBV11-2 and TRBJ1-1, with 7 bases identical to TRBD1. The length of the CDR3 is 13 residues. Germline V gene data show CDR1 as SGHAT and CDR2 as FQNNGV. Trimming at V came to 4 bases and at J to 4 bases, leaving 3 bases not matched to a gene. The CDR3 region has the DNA TGTGCCAGCAGCTATAACAGGGGCACTGAAGCTTTCTTT. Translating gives CASSYNRGTEAFF.

CDR3 loop: CASSLRTGRNTEAFF. CDR3 coding DNA: TGTGCCAGCTCACTCCGGACAGGGAGGAACACTGAAGCTTTCTTT. The chain uses TRBV18 and TRBJ1-1, with 8 positions matching TRBD1. This CDR3 has 15 residues. Germline assignment: CDR1 KGHSH and CDR2 LQKENI. Germline trimming cut 4 bases from V and 1 base from J; bases unmatched to any gene: 5.

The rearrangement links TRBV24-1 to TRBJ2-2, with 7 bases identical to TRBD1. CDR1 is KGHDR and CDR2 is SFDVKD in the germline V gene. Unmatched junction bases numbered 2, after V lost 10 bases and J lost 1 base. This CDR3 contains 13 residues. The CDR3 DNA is TGTGCCACGGGGGACAGGAACACCGGGGAGCTGTTTTTT. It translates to CATGDRNTGELFF.

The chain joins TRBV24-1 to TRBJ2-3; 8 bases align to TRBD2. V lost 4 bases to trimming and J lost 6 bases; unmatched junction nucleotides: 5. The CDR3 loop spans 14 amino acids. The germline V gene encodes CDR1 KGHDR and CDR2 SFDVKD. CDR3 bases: TGTGCCACCAGTGACCACGGGACTAGTGATACGCAGTATTTT. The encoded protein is CATSDHGTSDTQYF.

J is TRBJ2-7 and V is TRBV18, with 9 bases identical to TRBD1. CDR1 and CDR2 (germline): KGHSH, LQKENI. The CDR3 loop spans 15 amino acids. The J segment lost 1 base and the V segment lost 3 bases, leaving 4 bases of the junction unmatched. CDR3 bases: TGTGCCAGCTCACCCCGACAGGGGGGATCCTACGAGCAGTACTTC. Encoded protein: CASSPRQGGSYEQYF.

CDR3 sequence (DNA): TGTGCCAGCAGCGTCACAGGGAGATTAAATCAGCCCCAGCATTTT. Encoded protein: CASSVTGRLNQPQHF. This chain links TRBV7-2 with TRBJ1-5, with TRBD1 as a possible D gene (6 bases). Germline lookup yields CDR1 SGHTA and CDR2 FQGNSA. The length of the CDR3 is 15 residues. The V gene lost 5 bases and the J gene lost 4 bases, with 15 bases spanning the gap.

CDR3 nucleotide sequence: TGTGCCAGCTCACCAGCCGGGGCTAATGAAAAACTGTTTTTT. Translating it yields CASSPAGANEKLFF. The genes are TRBV18 and TRBJ1-4; D is unclear. This CDR3 has 14 residues. From germline, CDR1 is KGHSH and CDR2 LQKENI. V was shortened by 2 bases and J by 3 bases, with 7 bases between the two germline ends.

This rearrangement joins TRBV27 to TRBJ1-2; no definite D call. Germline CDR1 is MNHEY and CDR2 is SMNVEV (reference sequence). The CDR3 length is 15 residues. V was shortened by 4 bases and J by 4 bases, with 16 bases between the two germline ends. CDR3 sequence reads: CASSSHPGSSYGYTF. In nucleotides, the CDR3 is TGTGCCAGCAGTTCTCATCCCGGGTCGAGCTATGGCTACACCTTC.

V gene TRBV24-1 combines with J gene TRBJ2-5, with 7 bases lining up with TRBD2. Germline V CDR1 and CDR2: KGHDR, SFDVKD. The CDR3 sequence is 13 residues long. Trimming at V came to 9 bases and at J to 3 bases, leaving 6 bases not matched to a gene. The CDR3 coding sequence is TGTGCCACCCGCGGACTAGTGGAAGAGACCCAGTACTTC. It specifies CATRGLVEETQYF.

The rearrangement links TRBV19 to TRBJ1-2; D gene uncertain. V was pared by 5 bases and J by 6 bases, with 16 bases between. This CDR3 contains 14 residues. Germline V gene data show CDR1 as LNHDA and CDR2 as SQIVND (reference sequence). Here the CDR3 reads CASSAGLAPHGYTF. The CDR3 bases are TGTGCCAGTAGTGCTGGCCTCGCCCCCCATGGCTACACCTTC. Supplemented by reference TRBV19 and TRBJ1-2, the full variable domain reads DGGITQSPKYLFRKEGQNVTLSCEQNLNHDAMYWYRQDPGQGLRLIYYSQIVNDFQKGDIAEGYSVSREKKESFPLTVTSAQKNPTAFYLCASSAGLAPHGYTFGSGTRLTVV.

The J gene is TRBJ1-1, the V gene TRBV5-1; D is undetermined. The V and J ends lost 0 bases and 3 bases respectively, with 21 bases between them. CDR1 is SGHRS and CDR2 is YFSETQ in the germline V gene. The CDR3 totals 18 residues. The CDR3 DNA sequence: TGCGCCAGCAGCTTGGCCCCCCGGACCCACCTCGGGGACACTGAAGCTTTCTTT. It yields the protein CASSLAPRTHLGDTEAFF.